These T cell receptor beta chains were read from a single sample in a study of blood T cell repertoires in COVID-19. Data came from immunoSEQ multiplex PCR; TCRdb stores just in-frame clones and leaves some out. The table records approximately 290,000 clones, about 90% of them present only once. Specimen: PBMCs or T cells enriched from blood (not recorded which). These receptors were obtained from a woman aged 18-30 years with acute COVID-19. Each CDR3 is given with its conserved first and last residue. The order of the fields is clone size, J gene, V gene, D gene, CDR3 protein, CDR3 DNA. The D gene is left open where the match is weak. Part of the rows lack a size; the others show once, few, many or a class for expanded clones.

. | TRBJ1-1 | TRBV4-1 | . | CASSQDLPSRWRTEAFF | TGCGCCAGCAGCCAAGATCTTCCCTCGCGATGGAGAACTGAAGCTTTCTTT
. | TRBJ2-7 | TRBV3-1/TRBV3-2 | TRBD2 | CASSPTSGSSYEQYF | TGTGCCAGCAGCCCGACTAGCGGGAGCTCCTACGAGCAGTACTTC
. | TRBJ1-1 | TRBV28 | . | CAISDIQNTEAFF | TGTGCCATCTCAGACATACAGAACACTGAAGCTTTCTTT
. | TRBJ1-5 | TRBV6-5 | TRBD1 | CASSLDRGNQPQHF | TGTGCCAGCAGTTTAGACAGGGGCAATCAGCCCCAGCATTTT
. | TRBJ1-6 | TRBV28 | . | CASITEKGRDYNSPLHF | TGTGCCAGCATCACAGAAAAGGGCAGGGACTATAATTCACCCCTCCACTTT
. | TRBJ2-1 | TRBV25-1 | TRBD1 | CASSEQGADFNEQFF | TGTGCCAGCAGTGAACAGGGGGCTGACTTCAATGAGCAGTTCTTC
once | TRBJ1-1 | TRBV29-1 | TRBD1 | CSGGQGLNTEAFF | TGCAGCGGCGGACAGGGTTTGAACACTGAAGCTTTCTTT
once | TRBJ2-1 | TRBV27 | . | CASSSLADSYNEQFF | TGTGCCAGCAGTTCACTAGCAGACTCCTACAATGAGCAGTTCTTC
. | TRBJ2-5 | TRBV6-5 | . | CASTYNGDQETQYF | TGTGCCAGCACCTATAACGGAGACCAAGAGACCCAGTACTTC
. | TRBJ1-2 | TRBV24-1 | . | CATSDQDSLYGYTF | TGTGCCACCAGTGATCAAGACTCGCTCTATGGCTACACCTTC
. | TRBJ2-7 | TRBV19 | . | CASKQGHEQYF | TGTGCCAGTAAGCAGGGCCACGAGCAGTACTTC
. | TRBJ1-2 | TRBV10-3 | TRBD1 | CAISPGQGAGYTF | TGTGCCATCAGTCCGGGACAGGGGGCTGGCTACACCTTC
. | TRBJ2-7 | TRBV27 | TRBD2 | CASSTTSGRPWEQYF | TGTGCCAGCAGTACGACTAGCGGGAGGCCTTGGGAGCAGTACTTC
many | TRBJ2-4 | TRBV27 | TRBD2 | CASSTESGSIDKNIQYF | TGTGCCAGCAGTACCGAAAGCGGGAGTATCGACAAAAACATTCAGTACTTC
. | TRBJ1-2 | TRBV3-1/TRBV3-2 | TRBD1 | CASSPLGQGARGYTF | TGTGCCAGCAGCCCCTTGGGACAGGGGGCGCGTGGCTACACCTTC
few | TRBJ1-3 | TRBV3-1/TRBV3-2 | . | CASSLGANTIYF | TGTGCCAGCAGCCTAGGGGCGAACACCATATATTTT
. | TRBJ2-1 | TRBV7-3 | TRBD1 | CASRSGQGRDEQFF | TGTGCCAGCAGATCCGGACAGGGTCGGGATGAGCAGTTCTTC
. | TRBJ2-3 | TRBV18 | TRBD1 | CASSPGQGAGDTQYF | TGTGCCAGCTCACCGGGACAGGGGGCCGGAGATACGCAGTATTTT
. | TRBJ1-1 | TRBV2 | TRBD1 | CATQMTGANTEAFF | TGTGCCACACAGATGACAGGGGCCAACACTGAAGCTTTCTTT
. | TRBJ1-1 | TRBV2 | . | CASSERGRNTEAFF | TGTGCCAGCAGTGAACGAGGGAGGAACACTGAAGCTTTCTTT
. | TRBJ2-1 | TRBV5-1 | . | CASSLVAGSGFEQFF | TGCGCCAGCAGCTTGGTCGCGGGATCGGGTTTTGAGCAGTTCTTC
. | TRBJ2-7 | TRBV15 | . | CATSRSTGSYEQYF | TGTGCCACCAGCCGTTCCACGGGGTCCTACGAGCAGTACTTC
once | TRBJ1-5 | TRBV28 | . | CASSLQTGIQPQHF | TGTGCCAGCAGTTTACAGACGGGTATTCAGCCCCAGCATTTT
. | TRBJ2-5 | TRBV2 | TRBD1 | CASSQGALEETQYF | TGTGCCAGCAGCCAGGGGGCTTTGGAAGAGACCCAGTACTTC
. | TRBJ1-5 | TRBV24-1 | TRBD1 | CATSDWGQGVGENQPQHF | TGTGCCACCAGTGATTGGGGACAGGGGGTCGGTGAAAATCAGCCCCAGCATTTT
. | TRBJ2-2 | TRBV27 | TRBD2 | CASSFLKLTSGRANTGELFF | TGTGCCAGCAGTTTTCTAAAGTTGACTAGCGGGAGGGCGAACACCGGGGAGCTGTTTTTT
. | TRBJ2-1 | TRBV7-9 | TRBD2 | CASSLVGLAGGPSYNEQFF | TGTGCCAGCAGCTTAGTGGGACTAGCGGGAGGGCCCTCCTACAATGAGCAGTTCTTC
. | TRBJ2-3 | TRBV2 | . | CASSEALRVNAQYF | TGTGCCAGCAGTGAAGCGCTTCGGGTTAATGCGCAGTATTTT
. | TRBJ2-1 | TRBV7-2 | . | CASSFDSEVGREQFF | TGTGCCAGCAGCTTCGACAGCGAGGTAGGGCGTGAGCAGTTCTTC
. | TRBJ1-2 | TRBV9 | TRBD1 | CASSVATGQGRGYTF | TGTGCCAGCAGCGTAGCAACGGGACAGGGAAGGGGCTACACCTTC
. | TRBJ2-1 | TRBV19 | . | CASSIDRGATPEQFF | TGTGCCAGTAGTATAGATCGCGGGGCTACCCCTGAGCAGTTCTTC
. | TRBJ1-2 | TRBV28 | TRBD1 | CASRTGLSYGYTF | TGTGCCAGCAGGACAGGGCTGTCCTATGGCTACACCTTC
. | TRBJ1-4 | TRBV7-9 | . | CASSQTATNEKLFF | TGTGCCAGCAGCCAGACTGCAACTAATGAAAAACTGTTTTTT
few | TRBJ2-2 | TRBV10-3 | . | CAISEQGSGTGELFF | TGTGCCATCAGTGAGCAGGGGAGCGGCACCGGGGAGCTGTTTTTT
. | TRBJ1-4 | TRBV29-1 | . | CSVEDSGQINEKLFF | TGCAGCGTTGAAGATTCCGGACAGATCAATGAAAAACTGTTTTTT
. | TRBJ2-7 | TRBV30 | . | CAWTSGPIYEQYF | TGTGCCTGGACCTCTGGCCCAATCTACGAGCAGTACTTC
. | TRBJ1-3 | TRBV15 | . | CATSRVETVANTIYF | TGTGCCACCAGCAGAGTAGAGACGGTAGCAAACACCATATATTTT
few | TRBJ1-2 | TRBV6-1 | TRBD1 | CASSESPGQFYGYTF | TGTGCCAGCAGTGAGAGCCCGGGACAGTTCTATGGCTACACCTTC
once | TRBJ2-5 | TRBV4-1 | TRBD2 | CASSQGLPSGLAGLEETQYF | TGCGCCAGCAGCCAAGGTTTACCCTCCGGACTAGCGGGATTAGAGGAGACCCAGTACTTC
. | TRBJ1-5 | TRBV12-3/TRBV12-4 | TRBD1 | CASRGQFNQPQHF | TGTGCCAGCAGGGGACAGTTCAATCAGCCCCAGCATTTT
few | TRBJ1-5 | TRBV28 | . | CASSPQGSNQPQHF | TGTGCCAGCAGCCCCCAGGGATCCAATCAGCCCCAGCATTTT
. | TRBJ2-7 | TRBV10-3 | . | CAISESRWLEGDEQYF | TGTGCCATCAGTGAGTCGAGGTGGCTCGAGGGGGACGAGCAGTACTTC
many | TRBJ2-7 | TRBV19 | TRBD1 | CASSPGQGAYEQYF | TGTGCCAGTAGCCCGGGACAGGGAGCCTACGAGCAGTACTTC
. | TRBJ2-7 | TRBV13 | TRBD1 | CASSSGQGAYEQYF | TGTGCCAGTTCCTCAGGACAGGGGGCCTACGAGCAGTACTTC